A single sample is the source of the 30 T cell receptor beta chains below, sequenced in a study of blood T cell repertoires in COVID-19. Repertoires were generated with immunoSEQ multiplex PCR, while TCRdb's copy carries only in-frame clones and drops some. Counted here are under 400,000 clones, about 90% occurring once; the ten biggest clones make up approximately 1%. The sequencing sample was made of PBMCs or T cells enriched from blood (not recorded which). These receptors all come from a woman in her thirties who had been exposed to COVID-19.

This chain uses TRBV28 with TRBJ2-2; D possibly corresponds to TRBD2 (5 bases). Germline assignment: CDR1 MDHEN and CDR2 SYDVKM. V shed 1 base and J shed 4 bases, with 7 bases lying between them. The CDR3 consists of 14 residues. The chain's CDR3 is CASSLSLATGELFF. The CDR3 coding sequence is TGTGCCAGCAGTTTATCCCTAGCCACCGGGGAGCTGTTTTTT.

This chain links TRBV28 with TRBJ1-6, with D perhaps matching TRBD1 (5 bases). The germline gives CDR1 MDHEN, CDR2 SYDVKM. The CDR3 extends over 14 amino acids. Trimming stripped 2 bases from V and 10 bases from J, with 12 bases between. CDR3 loop: CASSLPGEDSPLHF. CDR3 in DNA: TGTGCCAGCAGTTTACCGGGGGAGGACTCACCCCTCCACTTT.

This chain connects TRBV11-2 to TRBJ1-3; D is uncertain. The germline gives CDR1 SGHAT, CDR2 FQNNGV. V lost 5 bases and J 0 bases, leaving 8 bases between the germline ends. CDR3 size: 14 residues. DNA for the CDR3: TGTGCCAGCAGCCCCTCGCGCTCTGGAAACACCATATATTTT. It encodes CASSPSRSGNTIYF.

The gene calls are TRBV6-5 and TRBJ2-5; TRBD1 matches 8 bases. Germline V gene sequence: CDR1 MNHEY, CDR2 SVGAGI. V gave up 5 bases and J gave up 5 bases; unmatched junction bases: 10. The CDR3 spans 15 residues. CDR3 coding DNA: TGTGCCAGCAGTCCCAGGACAGGGCGAGGGGAGACCCAGTACTTC. This gives the protein CASSPRTGRGETQYF.

On this clone itself: Other nucleotide sequences in the sample specify the same CDR3. V usage is TRBV7-9 and J usage is TRBJ2-3; 7 bases are shared with TRBD2. Trimming removed 8 bases from V and 1 base from J; junction bases left unmatched: 9. The CDR3 spans 15 residues. The germline CDR1 and CDR2 sequences are SEHNR and FQNEAQ (reference sequence). CDR3 residues: CASSPRAGGTDTQYF. The CDR3 DNA is TGTGCCAGCTCTCCACGGGCGGGGGGCACAGATACGCAGTATTTT.

The chain combines TRBV11-1 with TRBJ2-4; D is perhaps TRBD2 (5 bases). Germline values: CDR1 SGHAT, CDR2 FQDESV (reference sequence). The ends were cut back, 1 base at V and 6 bases at J, with 7 bases in the middle. The length of the CDR3 is 13 residues. CDR3 in amino acids: CASSLGAGNIQYF. CDR3 nucleotides: TGTGCCAGCAGCTTAGGGGCGGGAAACATTCAGTACTTC.

This chain connects TRBV2 to TRBJ2-6; TRBD1 agrees at 12 bases. The CDR3 contains 16 residues. The V segment lost 7 bases and the J segment 3 bases; nucleotides outside the gene matches: 4. Germline V CDR1 and CDR2: SNHLY, FYNNEI. The CDR3 region has the DNA TGTGCCAGCATACGGGACAGGGGGCATGGGGCCAACGTCCTGACTTTC. Its translation: CASIRDRGHGANVLTF.

In this sample, this clone turned up once. The rearrangement joins TRBV2 to TRBJ2-5; 7 positions agree with TRBD2. Looked up from germline, CDR1 is SNHLY and CDR2 is FYNNEI. The V and J ends lost 2 bases and 1 base, in that order; junction bases with no gene match: 4. The CDR3 consists of 15 residues. The CDR3: CASSEFSGPQETQYF. CDR3 nucleotide sequence: TGTGCCAGCAGTGAATTTAGCGGGCCCCAAGAGACCCAGTACTTC.

J is TRBJ2-5 and V is TRBV5-1; TRBD2 agrees at 8 bases. The CDR3 contains 16 residues. Germline V gene sequence: CDR1 SGHRS, CDR2 YFSETQ. With 0 bases clipped from V and 5 bases from J, the junction kept 9 bases outside the gene matches. In DNA, the CDR3 is TGCGCCAGCAGCTTGGAAGGGAGCGGGAGACGGGAGACCCAGTACTTC. Its translation is CASSLEGSGRRETQYF.

The rearrangement links TRBV9 to TRBJ2-7, with a tentative D call TRBD1 (5 bases). Germline loops: CDR1 SGDLS, CDR2 YYNGEE. Between the trimmed V and J ends, which lost 2 bases and 5 bases, there was a span of 14 bases. The CDR3 has 14 residues. The CDR3 DNA is TGTGCCAGCAGCGTGGGGCGGATAAGCGACGAGCAGTACTTC. Translating it yields CASSVGRISDEQYF.

V and J are TRBV5-6 and TRBJ1-2; D may be TRBD1 (5 bases). Trimming pared 4 bases from V and 2 bases from J, leaving 12 bases between. This CDR3 has 14 amino acids. Germline V gene sequence: CDR1 SGHDT, CDR2 YYEEEE. The CDR3 DNA is TGTGCCAGCAGCCGGATCAGGGAAAACTATGGCTACACCTTC. Protein sequence: CASSRIRENYGYTF.

V is TRBV5-1 and J is TRBJ2-1; D uncertain. CDR1 is SGHRS and CDR2 is YFSETQ in the germline V gene. V was trimmed by 0 bases and J by 4 bases, leaving 8 bases between them. This CDR3 spans 14 amino acids. The CDR3 sequence is CASSLGLQYNEQFF. CDR3 sequence (DNA): TGCGCCAGCAGCTTGGGGTTACAGTACAATGAGCAGTTCTTC.

The chain links TRBV19 to TRBJ2-3; D gene ambiguous. CDR1 and CDR2 from the germline V gene are LNHDA and SQIVND (reference sequence). The CDR3 has 15 amino acids. V was trimmed by 5 bases and J by 0 bases, leaving 12 bases between them. CDR3 sequence (DNA): TGTGCCAGTAGTTCCCGAGCAGCGAGCACAGATACGCAGTATTTT. It yields the protein CASSSRAASTDTQYF.

The chain recombines TRBV18 with TRBJ2-1; no definite D call. The CDR3 runs to 14 residues. With 2 bases removed from V and 5 bases from J, the gap between germline ends came to 10 bases. Germline V lookup: CDR1 KGHSH, CDR2 LQKENI. DNA for the CDR3: TGTGCCAGCTCACCAGACCGAACTAACAATGAGCAGTTCTTC. The encoded protein is CASSPDRTNNEQFF. Based on the CDR3 plus reference TRBV18 and TRBJ2-1, the full variable domain is NAGVMQNPRHLVRRRGQEARLRCSPMKGHSHVYWYRQLPEEGLKFMVYLQKENIIDESGMPKERFSAEFPKEGPSILRIQQVVRGDSAAYFCASSPDRTNNEQFFGPGTRLTVL.

This chain links TRBV7-2 with TRBJ1-5; D is ambiguous. Trimming pared 1 base from V and 5 bases from J, leaving 9 bases between. Germline V gene data show CDR1 as SGHTA and CDR2 as FQGNSA. The length of the CDR3 is 14 residues. This CDR3 is CASSLVSQDQPQHF. CDR3 coding DNA: TGTGCCAGCAGCTTAGTCTCCCAGGATCAGCCCCAGCATTTT.

This chain links TRBV20-1 with TRBJ1-1; D not resolved. Germline V lookup: CDR1 DFQATT, CDR2 SNEGSKA (reference sequence). Trimming cost V 6 bases and J 2 bases, with 7 bases left between them. The CDR3 has 11 amino acids. CDR3 DNA: TGCAGTGCCGCAGGAAACACTGAAGCTTTCTTT. Its translation is CSAAGNTEAFF.

This chain uses TRBV5-1 with TRBJ2-1; 13 bases map to TRBD2. The CDR3 is made up of 16 amino acids. The germline gives CDR1 SGHRS, CDR2 YFSETQ. Losses at the gene ends were 4 bases for V and 7 bases for J; bases not matched to a gene: 8. In nucleotides, the CDR3 is TGCGCCAGCAGCAGGACCGGGACTAGCGGGGCTAATGAGCAGTTCTTC. Translating it yields CASSRTGTSGANEQFF.

Note on this clone: This sample also contains other DNA sequences that code for the same CDR3. V and J are TRBV3-1 (or the pseudogene TRBV3-2) and TRBJ2-7; 8 bases align to TRBD2. The CDR3 totals 14 residues. V dropped 1 base and J dropped 3; count of bases not matched to a gene: 2. The V gene's germline CDR1 is LGHDT and CDR2 YNNKEL (reference sequence). The CDR3 region has the DNA TGTGCCAGCAGCCAAGCCGCGGGGGGCTACGAGCAGTACTTC. Amino acid sequence: CASSQAAGGYEQYF.

The rearrangement joins TRBV28 to TRBJ1-5; a possible D gene is TRBD1 (5 bases). Germline CDR1 reads MDHEN; CDR2 reads SYDVKM. Trimming removed 11 bases at V and 0 bases at J, with 8 bases between. The CDR3 has 12 amino acids. The CDR3 bases are TGTGCCGGGGCCGATAGCAATCAGCCCCAGCATTTT. Its protein is CAGADSNQPQHF.

This clone has more than one count but fewer than ten. The chain links TRBV7-3 to TRBJ2-6; 7 bases agree with TRBD2. The CDR3 has 17 amino acids. Germline V gene lookup returns CDR1 SGHTA and CDR2 FQGTGA. After removal of 3 bases from V and 0 bases from J, the junction contained 5 bases not matched to a gene. The CDR3 nucleotides read TGTGCCAGCAGCTTGCGGGGAGGGCTCTCTGGGGCCAACGTCCTGACTTTC. Encoded protein: CASSLRGGLSGANVLTF.

V and J are TRBV19 and TRBJ2-7; 13 bases are a match to TRBD2. The CDR3 is made up of 15 amino acids. With 6 bases clipped from V and 7 bases from J, the junction kept 9 bases outside the gene matches. Germline CDR1 is LNHDA and CDR2 is SQIVND (reference sequence). CDR3 sequence reads: CASSLLAGGPGEQYF. DNA of the CDR3: TGTGCCAGTAGCCTACTAGCGGGAGGGCCGGGAGAGCAGTACTTC. The entire variable domain, with the rest obtained from reference TRBV19 and TRBJ2-7, is as follows: DGGITQSPKYLFRKEGQNVTLSCEQNLNHDAMYWYRQDPGQGLRLIYYSQIVNDFQKGDIAEGYSVSREKKESFPLTVTSAQKNPTAFYLCASSLLAGGPGEQYFGPGTRLTVT.

The V call is TRBV11-3, the J call TRBJ2-7; the D gene is possibly TRBD2 (7 bases). Germline V CDR1 and CDR2: SGHNT, YENEEA. This CDR3 comprises 19 residues. Trimming pared 6 bases from V and 7 bases from J, leaving 34 bases between. CDR3 DNA sequence: TGTGCCAGCAGTTGGGGGGCGGCTAGCGGTCGTTCGGTTGGTATTGAGCAGTACTTC. As protein: CASSWGAASGRSVGIEQYF.

The V call is TRBV29-1, the J call TRBJ1-2; 9 bases fit TRBD1. This CDR3 is built from 13 residues. The germline V gene has CDR1 SQVTM and CDR2 ANQGSEA. The J segment lost 6 bases and the V segment lost 6 bases, leaving 8 bases of the junction unmatched. The DNA of the CDR3 is TGCAGCGTAGGGGACAGGGTATCAAATGGCTACACCTTC. The encoded protein is CSVGDRVSNGYTF.

The chain uses TRBV7-8 and TRBJ2-7, with 11 bases matching TRBD2. The J segment lost 6 bases and the V segment lost 4 bases, leaving 5 bases of the junction unmatched. Germline CDR1 SGHVS, CDR2 FQNEAQ. The CDR3 consists of 14 residues. The DNA for the CDR3 is TGTGCCAGCAGCTCTAGCGGACTAGCGGGCGAGCAGTACTTC. Translated: CASSSSGLAGEQYF.

The rearrangement links TRBV27 to TRBJ1-2; 7 positions match TRBD1. Germline V gene data show CDR1 as MNHEY and CDR2 as SMNVEV (reference sequence). CDR3 size: 13 residues. V dropped 5 bases and J dropped 4; count of bases not matched to a gene: 4. The CDR3 DNA sequence: TGTGCCAGCAGTCCCAGGGGGTTCTATGGCTACACCTTC. Protein sequence: CASSPRGFYGYTF.

The rearrangement joins TRBV28 to TRBJ1-5; D perhaps matches TRBD1 (6 bases). The germline gives CDR1 MDHEN, CDR2 SYDVKM. This CDR3 contains 15 residues. Between the trimmed V and J ends, which lost 6 bases and 6 bases, there was a span of 18 bases. The CDR3, as DNA: TGTGCCAGCAGGAAAACAGGGTATGGAGGTCAGCCCCAGCATTTT. It translates to CASRKTGYGGQPQHF.

This chain links TRBV27 with TRBJ1-1; D might be TRBD1 (5 bases). CDR3 length: 15 amino acids. Trimming pared 6 bases from V and 4 bases from J, leaving 18 bases between. Germline V CDR1 and CDR2: MNHEY, SMNVEV (reference sequence). CDR3 region: CASRAWGGRITEAFF. Written as DNA, the CDR3 is TGTGCCAGCAGGGCTTGGGGGGGTAGAATCACTGAAGCTTTCTTT.

This clone was recorded only once. The chain combines TRBV29-1 with TRBJ1-2, with D possibly TRBD1 on 5 matching bases. V was cut by 5 bases and J by 4 bases, with 8 bases left in between. The CDR3 extends over 11 amino acids. The germline V gene has CDR1 SQVTM and CDR2 ANQGSEA. The CDR3, as DNA: TGCAGCGTTCTGGGGCCCTATGGCTACACCTTC. As protein: CSVLGPYGYTF.

The V and J genes are TRBV6-5 and TRBJ2-5, with TRBD2 as a possible D gene (5 bases). The length of the CDR3 is 13 residues. V lost 7 bases and J 4 bases, leaving 13 bases between the germline ends. The germline V gene has CDR1 MNHEY and CDR2 SVGAGI. This CDR3 reads CASKTGKRETQYF. The CDR3 DNA reads as TGTGCCAGCAAGACCGGGAAGAGAGAGACCCAGTACTTC.

The chain couples TRBV29-1 to TRBJ2-5; a possible D gene is TRBD2 (6 bases). This CDR3 comprises 12 residues. Germline V CDR1 and CDR2: SQVTM, ANQGSEA. Trimming removed 7 bases at V and 5 bases at J, with 14 bases between. The CDR3, as DNA: TGCAGCGGGGGAGGTGGCGGGGAGACCCAGTACTTC. It translates to CSGGGGGETQYF.